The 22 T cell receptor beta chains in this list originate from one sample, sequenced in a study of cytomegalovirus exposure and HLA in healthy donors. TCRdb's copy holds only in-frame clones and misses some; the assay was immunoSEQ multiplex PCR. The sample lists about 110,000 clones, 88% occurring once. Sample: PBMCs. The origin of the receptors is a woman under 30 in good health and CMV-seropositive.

The CDR3 loop reads CASSQMKRGGYEQFF. The CDR3 nucleotides are TGCGCCAGCAGCCAAATGAAGCGGGGGGGCTATGAGCAGTTCTTC. The V call is TRBV4-1, the J call TRBJ2-1; 10 nucleotides agree with TRBD2. From germline, CDR1 is MGHRA and CDR2 YSYEKL. This CDR3 region has 15 residues. V lost 2 bases and J lost 8; bases outside the gene matches: 6.

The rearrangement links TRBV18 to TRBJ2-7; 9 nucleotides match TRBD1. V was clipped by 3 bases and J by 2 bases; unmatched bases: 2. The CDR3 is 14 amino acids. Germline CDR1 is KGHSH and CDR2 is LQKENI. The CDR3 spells CASSPGTGTYEQYF. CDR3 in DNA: TGTGCCAGCTCACCGGGGACAGGGACCTACGAGCAGTACTTC.

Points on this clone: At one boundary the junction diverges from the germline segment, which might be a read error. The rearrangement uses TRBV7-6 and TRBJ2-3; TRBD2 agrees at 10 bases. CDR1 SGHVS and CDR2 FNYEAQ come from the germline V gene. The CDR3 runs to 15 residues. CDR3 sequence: CASSLAGAHTDTQYF. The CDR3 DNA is TGTGCCAGCAGCCTAGCGGGGGCCCACACAGATACGCAGTATTTT.

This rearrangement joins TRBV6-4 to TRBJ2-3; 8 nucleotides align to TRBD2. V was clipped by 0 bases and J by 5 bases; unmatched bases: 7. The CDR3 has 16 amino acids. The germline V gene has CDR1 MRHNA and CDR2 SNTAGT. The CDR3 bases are TGTGCCAGCAGTGACTCGGAAGCGGGGGAAATAGATACGCAGTATTTT. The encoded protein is CASSDSEAGEIDTQYF.

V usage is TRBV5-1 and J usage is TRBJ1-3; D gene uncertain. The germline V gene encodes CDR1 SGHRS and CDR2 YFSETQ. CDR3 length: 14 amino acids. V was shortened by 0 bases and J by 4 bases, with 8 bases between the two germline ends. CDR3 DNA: TGCGCCAGCAGCTTGGCAAACAAGGGAAACACCATATATTTT. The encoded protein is CASSLANKGNTIYF.

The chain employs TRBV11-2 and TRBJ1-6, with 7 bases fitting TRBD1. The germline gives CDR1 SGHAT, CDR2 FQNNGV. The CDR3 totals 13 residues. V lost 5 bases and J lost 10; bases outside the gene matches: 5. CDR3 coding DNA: TGTGCCAGCAGCCTCGGGACAGAGTCACCCCTCCACTTT. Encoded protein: CASSLGTESPLHF.

This chain's CDR3 is CASRGRGYEQYF. The CDR3 nucleotides read TGTGCCAGCAGAGGCAGGGGCTACGAGCAGTACTTC. The rearrangement links TRBV28 to TRBJ2-7; maybe TRBD1 (6 bases). Germline-derived CDR1 and CDR2 are MDHEN and SYDVKM. The CDR3 contains 12 residues. Between the trimmed V and J ends, which lost 6 bases and 3 bases, there was a span of 9 bases.

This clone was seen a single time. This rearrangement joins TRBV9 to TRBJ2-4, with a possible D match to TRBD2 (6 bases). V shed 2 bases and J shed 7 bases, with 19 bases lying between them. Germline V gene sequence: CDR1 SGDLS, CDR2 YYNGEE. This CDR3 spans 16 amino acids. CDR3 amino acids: CASSVKVWGVANIQYF. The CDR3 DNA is TGTGCCAGCAGCGTGAAGGTATGGGGGGTAGCGAACATTCAGTACTTC.

The CDR3 spells CASSLQGPRETQYF. The DNA of the CDR3 is TGTGCCAGCAGCTTACAGGGGCCTAGGGAGACCCAGTACTTC. This chain joins TRBV13 and TRBJ2-5, with a possible D match to TRBD1 (6 bases). Looked up from germline, CDR1 is PRHDT and CDR2 is FYEKMQ (reference sequence). Trimming shortened V by 2 bases and J by 5 bases, and 12 bases separated the two germline ends. The CDR3 contains 14 residues.

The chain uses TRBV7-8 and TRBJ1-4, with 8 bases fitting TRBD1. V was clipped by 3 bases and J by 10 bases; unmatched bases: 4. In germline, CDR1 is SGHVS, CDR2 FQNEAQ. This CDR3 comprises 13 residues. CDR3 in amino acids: CASSLDREGKLFF. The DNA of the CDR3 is TGTGCCAGCAGCTTGGACAGGGAGGGAAAACTGTTTTTT.

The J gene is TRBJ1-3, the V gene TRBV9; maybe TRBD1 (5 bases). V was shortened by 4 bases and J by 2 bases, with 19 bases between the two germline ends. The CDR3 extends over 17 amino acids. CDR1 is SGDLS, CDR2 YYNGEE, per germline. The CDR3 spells CASSPYEGGVAGNTIYF. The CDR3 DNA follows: TGTGCCAGCAGCCCTTACGAGGGAGGGGTCGCTGGAAACACCATATATTTT.

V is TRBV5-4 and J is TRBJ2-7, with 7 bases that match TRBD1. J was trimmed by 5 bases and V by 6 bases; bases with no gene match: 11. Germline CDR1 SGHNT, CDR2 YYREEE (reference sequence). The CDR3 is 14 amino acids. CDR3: CASTGRQGTDEQYF. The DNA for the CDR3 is TGTGCCAGCACCGGAAGACAGGGTACGGACGAGCAGTACTTC.

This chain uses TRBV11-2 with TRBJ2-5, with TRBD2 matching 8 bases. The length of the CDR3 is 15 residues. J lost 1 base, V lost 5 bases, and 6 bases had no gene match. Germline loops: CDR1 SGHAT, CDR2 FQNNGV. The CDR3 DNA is TGTGCCAGCAGCCTGATAGGACTAGCCCAAGAGACCCAGTACTTC. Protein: CASSLIGLAQETQYF.

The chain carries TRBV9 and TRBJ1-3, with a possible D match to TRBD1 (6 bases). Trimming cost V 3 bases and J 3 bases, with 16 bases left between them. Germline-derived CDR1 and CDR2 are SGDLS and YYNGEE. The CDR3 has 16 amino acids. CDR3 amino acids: CASSGGGDRSGNTIYF. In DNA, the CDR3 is TGTGCCAGCAGCGGGGGCGGCGACAGGAGTGGAAACACCATATATTTT. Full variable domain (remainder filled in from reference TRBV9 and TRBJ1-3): DSGVTQTPKHLITATGQRVTLRCSPRSGDLSVYWYQQSLDQGLQFLIQYYNGEERAKGNILERFSAQQFPDLHSELNLSSLELGDSALYFCASSGGGDRSGNTIYFGEGSWLTVV.

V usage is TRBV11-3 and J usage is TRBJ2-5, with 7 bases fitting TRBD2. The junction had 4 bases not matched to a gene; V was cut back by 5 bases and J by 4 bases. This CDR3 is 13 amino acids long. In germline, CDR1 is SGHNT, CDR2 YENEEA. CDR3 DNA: TGTGCCAGCAGCCCCAGCGGGGTAGAGACCCAGTACTTC. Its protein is CASSPSGVETQYF.

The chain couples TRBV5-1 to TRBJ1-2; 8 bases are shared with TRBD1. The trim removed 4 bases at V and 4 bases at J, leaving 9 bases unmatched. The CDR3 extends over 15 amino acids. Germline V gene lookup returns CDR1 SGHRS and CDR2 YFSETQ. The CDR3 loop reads CASSAGQGRIYGYTF. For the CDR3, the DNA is TGCGCCAGCAGCGCCGGACAGGGTAGGATCTATGGCTACACCTTC.

CDR3 in DNA: TGTGCCAGTAGTATACCACAGGACACAGATACGCAGTATTTT. Protein sequence: CASSIPQDTDTQYF. The V gene is TRBV19, the J gene TRBJ2-3, with D tentatively TRBD1 (5 bases). Trimming shortened V by 2 bases and J by 2 bases, and 8 bases separated the two germline ends. The length of the CDR3 is 14 residues. Germline V lookup: CDR1 LNHDA, CDR2 SQIVND (reference sequence).

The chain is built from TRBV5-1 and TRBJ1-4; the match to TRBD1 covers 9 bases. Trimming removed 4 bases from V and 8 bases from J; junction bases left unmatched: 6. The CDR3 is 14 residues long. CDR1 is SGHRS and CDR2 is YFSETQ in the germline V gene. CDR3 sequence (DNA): TGCGCCAGCAGCGGGGGACAGGGTAGAGAAAAACTGTTTTTT. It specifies CASSGGQGREKLFF.

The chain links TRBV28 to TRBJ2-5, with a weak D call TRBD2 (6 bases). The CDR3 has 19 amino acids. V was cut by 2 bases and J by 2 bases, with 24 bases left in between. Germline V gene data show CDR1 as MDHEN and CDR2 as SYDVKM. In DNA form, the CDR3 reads TGTGCCAGCAGTTTAAGGAATCCGGTGGGCCGGGGGAAGCAAGAGACCCAGTACTTC. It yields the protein CASSLRNPVGRGKQETQYF.

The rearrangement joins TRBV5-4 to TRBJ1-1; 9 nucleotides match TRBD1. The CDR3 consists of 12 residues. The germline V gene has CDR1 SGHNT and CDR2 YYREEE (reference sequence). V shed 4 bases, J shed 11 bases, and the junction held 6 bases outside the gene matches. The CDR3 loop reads CASSGTGLGAFF. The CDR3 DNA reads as TGTGCCAGCAGCGGGACAGGGCTGGGGGCTTTCTTT. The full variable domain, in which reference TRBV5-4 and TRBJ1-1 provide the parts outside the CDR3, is ETGVTQSPTHLIKTRGQQVTLRCSSQSGHNTVSWYQQALGQGPQFIFQYYREEENGRGNFPPRFSGLQFPNYSSELNVNALELDDSALYLCASSGTGLGAFFGQGTRLTVV.

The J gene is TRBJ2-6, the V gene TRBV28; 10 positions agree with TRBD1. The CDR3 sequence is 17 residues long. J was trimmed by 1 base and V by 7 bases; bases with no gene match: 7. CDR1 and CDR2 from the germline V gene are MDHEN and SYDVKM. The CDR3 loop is CASTPDRGISGANVLTF. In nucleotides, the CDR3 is TGTGCCAGCACCCCGGACAGGGGGATATCTGGGGCCAACGTCCTGACTTTC.

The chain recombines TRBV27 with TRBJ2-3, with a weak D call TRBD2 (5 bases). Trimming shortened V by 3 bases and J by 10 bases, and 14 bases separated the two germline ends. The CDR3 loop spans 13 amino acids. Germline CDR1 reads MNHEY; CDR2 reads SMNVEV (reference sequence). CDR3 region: CASSFYAGGAQYF. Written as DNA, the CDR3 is TGTGCCAGCAGTTTTTACGCAGGAGGAGCGCAGTATTTT.